This TCR beta chain was obtained from a study of cytomegalovirus exposure and HLA in healthy donors. Each donor's status was that of a healthy bone marrow donor. Of note for this clone: Its specificity is not known.

This PCR relied on a set of 60 Vbeta primers and 13 Jbeta primers. Produced via immunoSEQ multiplex PCR; TCRdb's table is partial and in-frame only. The table shows 150,000 to 160,000 clones, with about 74% occurring only once. General study points: Common viral pathogens seemed to be connected with several of the most significant clusters, according to a later analysis. Confirmation was obtained in vitro that a few CMV-associated chains are specific for CMV antigens.

Sequences were obtained from PBMCs. This clonotype was sampled from a woman aged 40 to 50 in good health and CMV-seronegative.

This chain's CDR3 is CASNLRDTYLRGQYF. DNA of the CDR3: TGTGCCAGCAACCTCCGGGACACTTACTTACGAGGGCAGTACTTC. V is TRBV2 and J is TRBJ2-7; D may be TRBD1 (6 bases). Germline-derived CDR1 and CDR2 are SNHLY and FYNNEI. V lost 7 bases, J lost 9 bases, and 25 bases lay in between. The CDR3 consists of 15 residues.